This TCR beta chain is drawn from a study of T cells in Graves' hyperthyroidism and ophthalmopathy. It was RNA transcripts that yielded the amplified TCR beta CDR3 regions. Researchers ran a first-round RT-PCR on the TCR CDR3 using the HTBI primer set. TCRdb re-called the multiplex PCR reads through MiXCR, storing one row per CDR3 protein. The table shows a few hundred thousand distinct CDR3 sequences, with 35% to 55% occurring only once. Germline lookup yields CDR1 MGHRA and CDR2 YSYEKL. The CDR3 has 13 residues. Trimming pared 4 bases from V and 1 base from J, leaving 7 bases between. This clonotype was recorded at least ten times. On the basis of clinical symptoms, serum thyroxine and TRAb, thyroid ultrasound and orbital computed tomography, diagnoses were made.

Material for sequencing was peripheral blood or thyroid tissue (not recorded which). The source of this sequence is a woman between 18 and 29 years old with Graves' hyperthyroidism. This sequence joins TRBV4-1 and TRBJ2-5; D remains ambiguous. CDR3 in DNA: TGCGCCAGCAGCCCTTCTAGCCAAGAGACCCAGTACTTC. It specifies CASSPSSQETQYF.